This T cell receptor beta chain was sequenced for a study of T cell responses to AZD1222 COVID-19 vaccine. The data were produced by immunoSEQ multiplex PCR, yet TCRdb's version contains in-frame clones alone and is incomplete. Seen here are 90,000 to 120,000 clones, around nine tenths observed once, and the top ten hold approximately 3.1%. Germline-derived CDR1 and CDR2 are ENHRY and SYGVKD. The CDR3 has 13 residues. Trimming stripped 4 bases from V and 2 bases from J, with 9 bases between. The sample was peripheral blood, taken on day 0 of MenACWY control vaccination. The receptor was isolated from an adult in good health. This sequence joins TRBV10-3 and TRBJ2-7; possibly TRBD2 for D (5 bases). DNA for the CDR3: TGTGCCATCAGTGGGGGAGACACCTACGAGCAGTACTTC. This encodes CAISGGDTYEQYF.